This T cell receptor beta chain was captured by sequencing in a study of blood T cell repertoires in COVID-19. Across the study: From the United States, Italy and Spain came samples of acute and convalescent COVID-19. Sources were T cells, B-cell-depleted T cells, or PBMCs; the material itself was cDNA or gDNA.

V shed 6 bases and J shed 4 bases, with 17 bases lying between them. Germline CDR1 is MNHEY and CDR2 is SVGEGT. This CDR3 has 15 amino acids. Original processing notes: Nucleated cell number was recorded as an estimate derived from reference gene primer amplification. Repertoires were generated with immunoSEQ multiplex PCR, while TCRdb's copy carries only in-frame clones and drops some. V, J and clone size are those of that table, while D and trimming were read from the DNA. The table includes approximately 300,000 clones, approximately 90% detected once. This TCR came from a woman in her fifties or sixties with COVID-19, enrolled during active disease. The chain joins TRBV6-2 or TRBV6-3 to TRBJ2-3; D possibly corresponds to TRBD1 (5 bases). Sequenced input: peripheral blood. As DNA, the CDR3 is TGTGCCAGCAGCCATTTCAGGGCCCCGGCAGATACGCAGTATTTT. This translates into CASSHFRAPADTQYF.